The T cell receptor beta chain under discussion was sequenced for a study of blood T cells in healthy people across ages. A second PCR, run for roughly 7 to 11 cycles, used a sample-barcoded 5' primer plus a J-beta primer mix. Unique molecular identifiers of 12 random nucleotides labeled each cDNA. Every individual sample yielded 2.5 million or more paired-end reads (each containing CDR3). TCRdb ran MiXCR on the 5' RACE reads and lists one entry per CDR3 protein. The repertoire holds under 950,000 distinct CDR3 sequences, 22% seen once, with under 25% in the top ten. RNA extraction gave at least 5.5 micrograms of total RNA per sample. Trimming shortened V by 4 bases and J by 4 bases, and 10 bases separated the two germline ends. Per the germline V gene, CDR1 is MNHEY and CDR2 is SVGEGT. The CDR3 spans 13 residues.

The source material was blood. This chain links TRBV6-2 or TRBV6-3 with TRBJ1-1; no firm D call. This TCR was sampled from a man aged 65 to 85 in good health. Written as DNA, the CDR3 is TGTGCCAGCAGTTCATGGGTGGTCACTGAAGCTTTCTTT. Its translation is CASSSWVVTEAFF.